This T cell receptor (beta chain) was sequenced during a study of T cell responses to AZD1222 COVID-19 vaccine (dated by TCRdb to 2020 to 2022). Notes on the research overall: TCR sequencing was performed for approximately 240 trial participants, of whom around 200 were given two doses of AZD1222 and around 25 were given two doses of MenACWY control vaccine. Enrollment into the trials was organized by age into subgroups of 18-55, 56-69 and 70-plus years, and those subgroups contained roughly 150, 30 and 60 TCR-sequenced participants, respectively. Summary of the overall study and its limitations: In the small 56-69-year group, the increase in depth fell short of significance, most likely because of low power. No day 14 peak-response samples were available, so repertoires were characterized only after the peak T cell response. Epitopes outside the regions mutated in the B.1.351 and B.1.1.7 variants were reportedly recognized by nearly half of the unique spike-specific TCRs. Most participants were white British and females outnumbered males, and the authors suggested that clonal diversity may have been underestimated. Conclusions about previously exposed vaccinees are limited, since just five to seven AZD1222 recipients were seropositive for SARS-CoV-2 at baseline. After two AZD1222 doses, both the breadth and the depth of spike-specific TCRs were significantly higher than at day 0 and than in MenACWY recipients. The whole spike protein was spanned by vaccine-associated CD4 TCRs, and dominant responses were seen in regions 160-218 and 743-854.

The CDR3 regions of human TCRbeta chains were analyzed by immunosequencing. The original pipeline was this. TCRs in the repertoires were compared against a reference library of SARS-CoV-2-specific TCRs that had been generated with the MIRA antigen-specificity platform. Breadth was defined as the fraction of unique TCRs that were SARS-CoV-2-associated. Depth was defined as the fraction of total T cells that were SARS-CoV-2-associated. Using the MIRA data, each spike-specific TCR was mapped to the spike region that the TCR reacts to and placed in a CD4 or CD8 class. Log10-transformed breadth and depth values were compared by one-way ANOVA with Sidak's multiple comparisons tests. TCRdb took over this immuneACCESS table, retaining in-frame rearrangements with V and J assigned. Such tables are incomplete; in checked studies, under half of the missing clones stem from an unresolved V gene, and the remainder is unexplained. Clonal size and the V and J genes are those of that table, whereas D and trimming came from the DNA. For this sample there are roughly 180,000 clones; approximately 90% appear just once. Of the sample, 1% to 1.5% falls within the top ten clones.

To note about this clone: Its antigen has not been determined. No quality values exist for individual bases; no much larger clone is one base distant.

What this sample's time point label stands for: about 28 days (+/-7) after the second vaccine dose. Because spike-specific TCR depth and breadth did not differ between the two schedules, AZD1222 recipients who got a second dose at roughly 4 weeks were pooled with those who got a second dose at roughly 12 weeks. Vaccinee samples were obtained from the UK trials COV001 and COV002, which included a single-blind randomized controlled phase 2/3 trial of AZD1222 (ChAdOx1 nCoV-19) in healthy adults. For TCRbeta chain sequencing, PBMC samples from trial participants were taken at day 0 and at day 28 after the second dose. CDR3 length: 13 amino acids, cysteine to phenylalanine. Of the read, only the CDR3 DNA is kept; its 39 bases are in frame from base 1. Trimming removed 9 bases from V and 2 bases from J; the gene matches leave 5 bases unexplained. The germline V gene sets CDR1 to SGHTA and CDR2 to FQGNSA.

The TCR was taken from an adult who received the AZD1222 COVID-19 vaccine. The sample consisted of peripheral blood, taken 28 days after the second AZD1222 dose. The V and J genes are TRBV7-2 and TRBJ2-3, and TRBD1 matches 7 of the central bases. The nucleotide sequence reads as follows: TGTGCCAGTGGGGACAGCTTCACAGATACGCAGTATTTT. Translation gives CASGDSFTDTQYF. Where the CDR3 stops, the reference TRBV7-2 and TRBJ2-3 genes take over; the full variable domain is GAGVSQSPSNKVTEKGKDVELRCDPISGHTALYWYRQSLGQGLEFLIYFQGNSAPDKSGLPSDRFSAERTGGSVSTLTIQRTQQEDSAVYLCASGDSFTDTQYFGPGTRLTVL.